This T cell receptor beta chain comes out of a study of T cells expressing NK-cell markers. For the study at large: HCMV seropositivity characterized seven of the eight sequenced donors, and seronegativity one. The study, taken as a whole, reports: In five to seven donors, dominant CD3+CD56+NKG2C+ clonotypes ranked among the top 10 CD8+ clonotypes. It was still unclear whether expanded NKG2C+ T cell clones were HCMV specific.

Comments on this clonotype: The antigen is not known.

The CDR3 runs to 21 residues. TCRdb reworked the 5' RACE reads into one entry per CDR3 protein, no DNA. In total, the table holds about 460,000 distinct CDR3 sequences. This chain connects TRBV12-3 or TRBV12-4 to TRBJ2-4; TCRdb designates TRBD2, a call that cannot be tested without DNA. This clonotype originated in a woman between 50 and 59 years old in good health. Sequences were obtained from blood T cells: a sorted CD56 or NKG2C T cell subset, CD4+ or CD8+ T cells, or bulk PBMC T cells (not recorded which). The CDR3: CASRRDRGLAGGLKAKNIQYF.